Below, 26 T cell receptor beta chains from the same sample are listed, as sequenced in a study of cytomegalovirus exposure and HLA in healthy donors. The PCR contained 60 Vbeta and 13 Jbeta primers. This table comes from immunoSEQ multiplex PCR, and its TCRdb copy is limited to in-frame clones, with some not included. The sample lists fewer than 130,000 clones; 70% to 80% were seen once. Input material: PBMCs. Receptors originate from a female donor in good health and CMV-seropositive.

This chain joins TRBV5-8 and TRBJ1-3; 7 bases align to TRBD1. The CDR3 spans 16 residues. Per germline, CDR1 SGHTS and CDR2 YDEGEE. V lost 2 bases and J lost 0; bases outside the gene matches: 5. CDR3 loop: CASSFDRAGSGNTIYF. CDR3 nucleotides: TGTGCCAGCAGCTTTGACAGGGCGGGCTCTGGAAACACCATATATTTT.

The CDR3, as DNA: TGTGCCAGCACCCTAGGGGCAGGCGTTAAGGCTTTCTTT. It translates to CASTLGAGVKAFF. The gene calls are TRBV11-2 and TRBJ1-1; D is perhaps TRBD1 (5 bases). V lost 7 bases and J 11 bases, leaving 20 bases between the germline ends. The CDR3 is 13 amino acids. CDR1 and CDR2 (germline): SGHAT, FQNNGV.

V and J are TRBV28 and TRBJ1-4, with D tentatively TRBD1 (5 bases). The V end was cut by 2 bases, the J end by 8 bases, with 12 bases between. Germline CDR1 reads MDHEN; CDR2 reads SYDVKM. The CDR3 has 14 residues. The CDR3 coding sequence is TGTGCCAGCAGTTTACCCCAGGGTGGCGAAAAACTGTTTTTT. It specifies CASSLPQGGEKLFF.

The CDR3 region has the DNA TGTGCCAGCAGCTTAGCGGGACCGCGGACTGAAGCTTTCTTT. Translation: CASSLAGPRTEAFF. This sequence joins TRBV7-3 and TRBJ1-1; weak D call: TRBD1 (5 bases). This CDR3 spans 14 amino acids. V was trimmed by 2 bases and J by 5 bases, leaving 12 bases between them. Germline-derived CDR1 and CDR2 are SGHTA and FQGTGA.

This clone has a single count. The chain uses TRBV30 and TRBJ1-2, with D tentatively TRBD1 (6 bases). Trimming cost V 6 bases and J 0 bases, with 17 bases left between them. CDR1 and CDR2 from the germline V gene are GTSNPN and SVGIG (reference sequence). This CDR3 is 15 amino acids long. Here the CDR3 DNA reads TGTGCCTGTTCTTACCCGGACAGAACTAACTATGGCTACACCTTC. It codes for CACSYPDRTNYGYTF.

The chain combines TRBV2 with TRBJ1-5; 8 bases map to TRBD1. V lost 5 bases to trimming and J lost 6 bases; unmatched junction nucleotides: 6. This CDR3 region has 14 residues. Germline CDR1 reads SNHLY; CDR2 reads FYNNEI. The CDR3 DNA reads as TGTGCCAGCAGTTCCAGACAGGGGAGTCAGCCCCAGCATTTT. Its translation is CASSSRQGSQPQHF.

This clone was observed a single time. The chain employs TRBV5-4 and TRBJ2-5; D may be TRBD2 (6 bases). TRBJ2-7 explains the end of the DNA better; the J call may be wrong. CDR3 length: 15 amino acids. The germline V gene encodes CDR1 SGHNT and CDR2 YYREEE (reference sequence). Written as DNA, the CDR3 is TGTGCCAGCAGCTTGGGAGGGGTGCGGGGCCACGAGCAGTACTTC. Translation gives CASSLGGVRGHEQYF.

The chain combines TRBV6-1 with TRBJ2-1, with 10 bases matching TRBD1. Trimming cost V 6 bases and J 7 bases; bases outside gene matches: 3. CDR1 is MNHNS, CDR2 SASEGT, per germline. The CDR3 spans 13 residues. The CDR3 DNA reads TGTGCCAGCAGGGCGGGACAGGGGAATGAGCAGTTCTTC. It codes for CASRAGQGNEQFF.

V is TRBV19 and J is TRBJ1-5, with D unresolved. Per the germline V gene, CDR1 is LNHDA and CDR2 is SQIVND (reference sequence). The CDR3 length is 13 residues. The ends were cut back, 3 bases at V and 5 bases at J, with 8 bases in the middle. The chain's CDR3 is CASSMWADQPQHF. CDR3 sequence (DNA): TGTGCCAGTAGTATGTGGGCAGATCAGCCCCAGCATTTT.

V gene TRBV4-1 combines with J gene TRBJ2-7; 9 positions agree with TRBD2. The junction had 4 bases not matched to a gene; V was cut back by 0 bases and J by 1 base. The CDR3 is made up of 16 amino acids. The germline V gene encodes CDR1 MGHRA and CDR2 YSYEKL. The CDR3 region has the DNA TGCGCCAGCAGCCAAGAGGAAAGCGGGGGGTCCTACGAGCAGTACTTC. Protein product: CASSQEESGGSYEQYF.

This clone was detected only a few times. J is TRBJ1-1 and V is TRBV19, with D unresolved. V was pared by 3 bases and J by 11 bases, with 13 bases between. From germline, CDR1 is LNHDA and CDR2 SQIVND (reference sequence). This CDR3 has 12 amino acids. CDR3 in amino acids: CASSMRGTRAFF. DNA of the CDR3: TGTGCCAGTAGTATGCGCGGCACCCGGGCTTTCTTT.

This rearrangement joins TRBV5-1 to TRBJ2-1; 8 nucleotides line up with TRBD1. The J segment lost 8 bases and the V segment lost 6 bases, leaving 13 bases of the junction unmatched. CDR3 length: 15 amino acids. CDR1 and CDR2 from the germline V gene are SGHRS and YFSETQ. CDR3 sequence (DNA): TGCGCCAGCAAGGCTGACAGGGGTCCGGGAGATGAGCAGTTCTTC. Translation gives CASKADRGPGDEQFF.

This clone has only a few counts. The V gene is TRBV7-6, the J gene TRBJ2-7; D uncertain. The CDR3 is made up of 13 amino acids. Trimming took 1 base from V and 3 from J, leaving 7 bases between them. Per the germline V gene, CDR1 is SGHVS and CDR2 is FNYEAQ. CDR3 sequence reads: CASSLGSYYEQYF. The CDR3 nucleotides are TGTGCCAGCAGCTTAGGGTCCTACTACGAGCAGTACTTC.

The chain has TRBV28 and TRBJ1-4; 8 bases map to TRBD1. Germline V gives CDR1 MDHEN, CDR2 SYDVKM. The junction had 7 bases not matched to a gene; V was cut back by 6 bases and J by 7 bases. The CDR3 runs to 14 residues. CDR3 in DNA: TGTGCCAGCAGCCCTCAGGGGGCGCTTGAAAAACTGTTTTTT. Translation gives CASSPQGALEKLFF.

The chain recombines TRBV9 with TRBJ2-7, with no clear D. Trimming took off 3 bases at V and 3 bases at J, with 16 bases between the two ends. Germline V CDR1 and CDR2: SGDLS, YYNGEE. The CDR3 is 15 amino acids. CDR3 residues: CASSAHSTSDYEQYF. The CDR3 region has the DNA TGTGCCAGCAGCGCCCACAGCACCTCCGACTACGAGCAGTACTTC. The full variable domain, with the rest looked up from reference TRBV9 and TRBJ2-7, is DSGVTQTPKHLITATGQRVTLRCSPRSGDLSVYWYQQSLDQGLQFLIQYYNGEERAKGNILERFSAQQFPDLHSELNLSSLELGDSALYFCASSAHSTSDYEQYFGPGTRLTVT.

The sample holds a few counts of this clone. V is TRBV27 and J is TRBJ2-7; D is unresolved. CDR1 is MNHEY and CDR2 is SMNVEV in the germline V gene (reference sequence). V lost 8 bases and J lost 4, with 3 bases in between. This CDR3 is 9 amino acids long. The CDR3 DNA follows: TGTGCCAGCGAGTACGAGCAGTACTTC. Translating it yields CASEYEQYF.

V and J are TRBV2 and TRBJ1-6; D not certain. From germline, CDR1 is SNHLY and CDR2 FYNNEI. This CDR3 comprises 11 residues. Trimming pared 3 bases from V and 14 bases from J, leaving 8 bases between. The CDR3 sequence: CASSESPALHF. The CDR3 bases are TGTGCCAGCAGTGAGTCCCCGGCCCTCCACTTT.

The rearrangement joins TRBV4-1 to TRBJ2-3, with TRBD2 matching over 10 bases. J was trimmed by 1 base and V by 1 base; bases with no gene match: 5. The CDR3 is made up of 17 amino acids. The germline V gene has CDR1 MGHRA and CDR2 YSYEKL. CDR3 nucleotides: TGCGCCAGCAGCCAAGCCAGCGGGGGGGGCGGCACAGATACGCAGTATTTT. Protein sequence: CASSQASGGGGTDTQYF.

The V call is TRBV2, the J call TRBJ1-5, with 8 bases lining up with TRBD1. V was pared by 6 bases and J by 2 bases, with 6 bases of the junction left unmatched. There are 15 residues in the CDR3. Germline V gives CDR1 SNHLY, CDR2 FYNNEI. DNA for the CDR3: TGTGCCAGCAGGGTAACAGGGGGTGGCAATCAGCCCCAGCATTTT. Translated, it gives CASRVTGGGNQPQHF.

The chain links TRBV7-9 to TRBJ1-4; D might be TRBD1 (5 bases). The CDR3 contains 14 residues. V was cut by 0 bases and J by 7 bases, with 9 bases left in between. CDR1 is SEHNR and CDR2 is FQNEAQ in the germline V gene (reference sequence). CDR3 protein: CASSLARGSEKLFF. Here the CDR3 DNA reads TGTGCCAGCAGCTTAGCCCGGGGGAGTGAAAAACTGTTTTTT.

Regarding this clone: The junction does not match germline at one end; this may be a read error. The chain recombines TRBV7-7 with TRBJ2-3; TRBD2 matches at 11 bases. The germline gives CDR1 SSHAT, CDR2 FNYEAQ (reference sequence). This CDR3 is 16 amino acids long. The DNA for the CDR3 is TGTGCTAGCAGCTTAGGGGCTAGCGGGAGGACAGATACGCAGTATTTT. Protein: CASSLGASGRTDTQYF.

The gene calls are TRBV28 and TRBJ2-3; D is possibly TRBD2 (7 bases). Germline CDR1 is MDHEN and CDR2 is SYDVKM. Trimming left V 4 bases short and J 0 bases short, with 11 bases between. The CDR3 contains 15 residues. The DNA for the CDR3 is TGTGCCAGCAGTTCCGGGGGGCCTAGCACAGATACGCAGTATTTT. Amino acid sequence: CASSSGGPSTDTQYF.

CDR3: CASSQEGVTGELFF. The CDR3, as DNA: TGTGCCAGCAGCCAAGAGGGGGTAACCGGGGAGCTGTTTTTT. This rearrangement joins TRBV7-2 to TRBJ2-2; a possible D gene is TRBD1 (6 bases). Looked up from germline, CDR1 is SGHTA and CDR2 is FQGNSA. The CDR3 totals 14 residues. V was cut by 5 bases and J by 5 bases, with 12 bases left in between.

This clone turned up a few times. The J gene is TRBJ1-5, the V gene TRBV19; 7 bases match TRBD1. Per the germline V gene, CDR1 is LNHDA and CDR2 is SQIVND (reference sequence). V trimming: 6 bases; J trimming: 4 bases; junction bases outside the gene matches: 9. The CDR3 totals 15 residues. CDR3 nucleotides: TGTGCCAGTAGAAGAGACAGGGAACCTAATCAGCCCCAGCATTTT. As protein: CASRRDREPNQPQHF.

This sequence joins TRBV30 and TRBJ1-1; D possibly corresponds to TRBD1 (6 bases). Per germline, CDR1 GTSNPN and CDR2 SVGIG (reference sequence). V lost 4 bases to trimming and J lost 4 bases, with 13 bases between them. The CDR3 is 13 residues long. The chain's CDR3 is CAWKGGSSTEAFF. CDR3 nucleotides: TGTGCCTGGAAAGGGGGTAGTAGCACTGAAGCTTTCTTT.

The chain couples TRBV30 to TRBJ2-7, with 7 bases identical to TRBD2. The V segment lost 3 bases and the J segment 1 base; nucleotides outside the gene matches: 12. The CDR3 is 16 amino acids. Germline V gene sequence: CDR1 GTSNPN, CDR2 SVGIG (reference sequence). Here the CDR3 reads CAWRRRLAAGSYEQYF. The CDR3 coding sequence is TGTGCCTGGAGGCGGAGGCTAGCGGCCGGGTCCTACGAGCAGTACTTC.